This T cell receptor beta chain was obtained from a study of T cell responses to AZD1222 COVID-19 vaccine. Assay used: immunoSEQ multiplex PCR; TCRdb lists only in-frame clones, some missing. Counted here are under 170,000 clones, over 75% occurring once; the ten biggest clones make up under 4%. This CDR3 contains 14 residues. The germline V and J ends were trimmed by 6 bases and 3 bases, with 15 bases remaining between them. Germline loops: CDR1 MGHDK, CDR2 SYGVNS. The chain has TRBV25-1 and TRBJ2-7; D is ambiguous. Material: peripheral blood, obtained 28 days after the second AZD1222 dose. The clonotype comes from an adult who received the AZD1222 COVID-19 vaccine. The chain's CDR3 is CASSVGPASYEQYF. CDR3 in DNA: TGTGCCAGCAGCGTGGGCCCAGCCAGCTACGAGCAGTACTTC.